This entry features one T cell receptor beta chain sequence. The antigen is unknown. The data were taken from a study of T cell repertoires in cytomegalovirus infection. For the study at large: Epitope selection comprised recently identified HLA-C-restricted CMV epitopes and well-studied HLA-B-restricted CMV epitopes. CMV infection plus the matching HLA type was flagged by public TCR beta signatures.

The study, taken as a whole, reports: CMV-specific TCR beta clonotypes restricted by HLA-C dominated the ex vivo response.

TCRdb passed the reads through MiXCR, listing each CDR3 protein once. The sample lists 300,000 or so distinct CDR3 sequences, 25% occurring once. There are 14 residues in the CDR3. The V end lost 1 base, the J end lost 3 bases, and 7 bases lay between the germline ends. Germline CDR1 is MNHEY and CDR2 is SVGEGT. The TCR sequence derives from a human donor in good health (CMV status not recorded). Some clones in this sample may be carry-over from other donors' samples. The specimen comprised cultured PBMCs, sampled from culture after CMV antigen stimulation. This chain joins TRBV6-2 or TRBV6-3 and TRBJ1-5; the D is unclear. The chain's CDR3 is CASSYLEVNQPQHF. The CDR3, as DNA: TGTGCCAGCAGTTACTTAGAAGTCAATCAGCCCCAGCATTTT.